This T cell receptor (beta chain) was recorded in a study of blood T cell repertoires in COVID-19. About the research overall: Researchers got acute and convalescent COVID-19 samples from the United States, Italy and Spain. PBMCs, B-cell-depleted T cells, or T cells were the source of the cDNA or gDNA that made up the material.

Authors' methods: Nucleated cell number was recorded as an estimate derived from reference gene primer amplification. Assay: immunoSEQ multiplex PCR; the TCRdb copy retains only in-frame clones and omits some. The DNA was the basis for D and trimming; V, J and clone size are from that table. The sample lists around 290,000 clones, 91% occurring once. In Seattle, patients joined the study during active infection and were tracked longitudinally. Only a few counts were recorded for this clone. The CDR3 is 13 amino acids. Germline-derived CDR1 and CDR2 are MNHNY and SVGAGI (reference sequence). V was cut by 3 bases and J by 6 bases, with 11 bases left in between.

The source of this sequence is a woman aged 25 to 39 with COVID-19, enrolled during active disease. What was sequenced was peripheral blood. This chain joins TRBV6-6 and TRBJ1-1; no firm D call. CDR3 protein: CASSYDSTSEAFF. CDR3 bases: TGTGCCAGCAGTTATGACTCTACTTCTGAAGCTTTCTTT.